The 6 T cell receptor beta chains below all came from one sample that was sequenced in a study of blood T cell repertoires in COVID-19. The repertoire was sequenced with immunoSEQ multiplex PCR; TCRdb's copy has only in-frame clones and lacks some. The sample contains 250,000 to 300,000 clones, around 89% of which appear only once. The sample taken for sequencing was PBMCs or T cells enriched from blood (not recorded which). Source of these receptors: a woman aged 55-69 years in a cohort exposed to, infected with or recovered from COVID-19 (not recorded which).

V usage is TRBV27 and J usage is TRBJ2-7; TRBD2 matches 11 bases. Germline assignment: CDR1 MNHEY and CDR2 SMNVEV (reference sequence). The V gene end was trimmed by 4 bases and the J gene end by 0 bases; junction bases not matched to a gene: 8. The CDR3 length is 17 residues. CDR3 nucleotide sequence: TGTGCCAGCAGTTCCCGGACTAGCGGGCAATCCTCCTACGAGCAGTACTTC. This sequence encodes CASSSRTSGQSSYEQYF.

The chain recombines TRBV2 with TRBJ1-4; the D is unclear. The CDR3 runs 13 residues. Trimming removed 7 bases at V and 7 bases at J, with 13 bases between. Germline loops: CDR1 SNHLY, CDR2 FYNNEI. The CDR3 region has the DNA TGTGCCAGCAAAGGAGGGAATCTTGAAAAACTGTTTTTT. Its translation is CASKGGNLEKLFF.

The chain uses TRBV15 and TRBJ2-5; D is perhaps TRBD1 (6 bases). The CDR3 loop spans 16 amino acids. Germline CDR1 LNHNV, CDR2 YYDKDF (reference sequence). Trimming shortened V by 0 bases and J by 2 bases, and 13 bases separated the two germline ends. CDR3 coding DNA: TGTGCCACCAGCAGAGATGGAACGGGACAACAAGAGACCCAGTACTTC. Residues: CATSRDGTGQQETQYF.

The chain couples TRBV6-1 to TRBJ1-5, with 7 positions matching TRBD1. V lost 0 bases, J lost 0 bases, and 8 bases stayed unmatched. The CDR3 has 18 residues. Germline V gene sequence: CDR1 MNHNS, CDR2 SASEGT. CDR3: CASSEAASGQNSNQPQHF. CDR3 nucleotide sequence: TGTGCCAGCAGTGAAGCGGCCTCGGGACAGAATAGCAATCAGCCCCAGCATTTT.

This clone has a single count. The V and J genes are TRBV18 and TRBJ1-4, with D perhaps matching TRBD1 (6 bases). The CDR3 totals 16 residues. Trimming removed 4 bases from V and 5 bases from J, with 17 bases in between. The germline CDR1 and CDR2 sequences are KGHSH and LQKENI. CDR3 nucleotide sequence: TGTGCCAGCTCACTTTATTCGCCCCAGGGGAATGAAAAACTGTTTTTT. Amino acids: CASSLYSPQGNEKLFF.

This chain connects TRBV29-1 to TRBJ2-2; tentatively, D is TRBD2 (6 bases). V was clipped by 4 bases and J by 5 bases, with 11 bases between them. Germline V gene lookup returns CDR1 SQVTM and CDR2 ANQGSEA. The CDR3 runs to 13 residues. The DNA for the CDR3 is TGCAGCGTTGGGCTAGCGTATACCGGGGAGCTGTTTTTT. Protein: CSVGLAYTGELFF.